This TCR beta chain is drawn from a study of graft-versus-host responses after intestinal transplantation. Study-level information: All recipients were transplanted with multivisceral, liver-intestinal, or isolated intestinal grafts. Anti-thymocyte globulin served as induction for all recipients, who then took tacrolimus and steroids for roughly 3 years.

As regards this clone: Its antigen is as yet unknown.

This table comes from immunoSEQ multiplex PCR, and its TCRdb copy is limited to in-frame clones, with some not included. The data contain fewer than 85,000 clones, just under 95% of them singletons. Study-wide results and caveats: GvH clones turned up in recipient marrow; some had shown up first in ileum or blood. High graft-versus-host to host-versus-graft clonal ratios were seen in allografts of patients with graft-donor T cell macrochimerism.

The material sequenced was unstimulated CD8+ T cells sorted from spleen or lymph node cells, taken before intestinal transplant. The clonotype comes from a human donor who received an intestinal transplant.

CDR3 in DNA: TGTGCCAGCAGTTTGTCAAGCAGGGTCCTGGGGGAGCAGTACTTC. Translating it yields CASSLSSRVLGEQYF. The V gene is TRBV27, the J gene TRBJ2-5; D might be TRBD1 or TRBD2, each matching 5 bases. Trimming stripped 3 bases from V and 11 bases from J, with 22 bases between. Germline assignment: CDR1 MNHEY and CDR2 SMNVEV (reference sequence). The CDR3 runs 15 residues.